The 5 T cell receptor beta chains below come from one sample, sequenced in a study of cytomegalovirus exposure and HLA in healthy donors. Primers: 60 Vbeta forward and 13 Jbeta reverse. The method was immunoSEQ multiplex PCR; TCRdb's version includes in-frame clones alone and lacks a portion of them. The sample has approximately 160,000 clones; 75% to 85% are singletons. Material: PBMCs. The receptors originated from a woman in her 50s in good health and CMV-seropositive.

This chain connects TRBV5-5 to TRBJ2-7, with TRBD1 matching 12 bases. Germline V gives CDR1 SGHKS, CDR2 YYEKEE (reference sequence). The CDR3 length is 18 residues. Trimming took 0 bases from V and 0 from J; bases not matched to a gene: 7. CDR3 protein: CASSLAKGTGGRSYEQYF. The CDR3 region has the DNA TGTGCCAGCAGCTTGGCCAAGGGGACAGGGGGCCGCTCCTACGAGCAGTACTTC.

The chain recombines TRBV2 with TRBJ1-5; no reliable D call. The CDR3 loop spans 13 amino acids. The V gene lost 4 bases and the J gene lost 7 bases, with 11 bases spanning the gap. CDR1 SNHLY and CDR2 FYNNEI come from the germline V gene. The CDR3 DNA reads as TGTGCCAGCAGTGTGAGCGAAATACAGCCCCAGCATTTT. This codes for CASSVSEIQPQHF.

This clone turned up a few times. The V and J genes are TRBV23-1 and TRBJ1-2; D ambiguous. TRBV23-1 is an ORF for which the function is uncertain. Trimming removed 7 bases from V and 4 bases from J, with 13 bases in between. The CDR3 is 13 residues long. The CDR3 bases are TGCGCCAGCATTCCAAGAGGGATCTATGGCTACACCTTC. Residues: CASIPRGIYGYTF.

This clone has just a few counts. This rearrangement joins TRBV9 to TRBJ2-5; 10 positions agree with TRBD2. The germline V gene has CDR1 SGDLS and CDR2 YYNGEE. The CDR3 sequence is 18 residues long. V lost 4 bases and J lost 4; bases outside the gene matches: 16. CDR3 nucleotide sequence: TGTGCCAGCAGCCCCGATCTAGCGGGGGTGGGGGCCGTAGAGACCCAGTACTTC. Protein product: CASSPDLAGVGAVETQYF.

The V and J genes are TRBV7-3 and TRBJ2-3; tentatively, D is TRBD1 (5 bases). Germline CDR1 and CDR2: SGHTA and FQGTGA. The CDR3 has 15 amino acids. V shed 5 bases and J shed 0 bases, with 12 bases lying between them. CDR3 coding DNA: TGTGCCAGCAGCCCCATAGGGGCGAGCACAGATACGCAGTATTTT. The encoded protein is CASSPIGASTDTQYF.